This record looks at one T cell receptor beta chain sequence and its context. The ends were cut back, 7 bases at V and 6 bases at J, with 18 bases in the middle. The CDR3 sequence is 14 residues long. The germline CDR1 and CDR2 sequences are LNHDA and SQIVND (reference sequence). Libraries were prepared by immunoSEQ multiplex PCR; TCRdb keeps only in-frame clonotypes and omits some of them. The data contain 40,000 to 50,000 clones, roughly 85% of them singletons. The entry originates in a study of blood T cell repertoires in COVID-19. What was sequenced was peripheral blood. The TCR was taken from a man between 65 and 85 years old with acute or convalescent COVID-19. J is TRBJ1-2 and V is TRBV19, with D hard to call. CDR3 in amino acids: CASTPGVPSHGYTF. CDR3 nucleotide sequence: TGTGCCAGTACCCCCGGGGTCCCGTCTCATGGCTACACCTTC.